This TCR beta chain was captured by sequencing in a study of CD8 T cells in Susac syndrome. When the RNA was reverse transcribed, random hexamers were used with an input of roughly 0.5 to 1 ug. TCRdb redid the calling of the immunoSEQ multiplex PCR reads with MiXCR, one entry per CDR3 protein. The table records 150,000 to 200,000 distinct CDR3 sequences, almost 96% of them present only once. The CDR3 covers 13 residues. CDR1 is SQVTM, CDR2 ANQGSEA, per germline. Trimming shortened V by 0 bases and J by 5 bases, and 8 bases separated the two germline ends. The material sequenced was CD4+ T cells from PBMCs. The chain uses TRBV29-1 and TRBJ1-3, with unresolved D. This receptor was taken from a human donor with multiple sclerosis. The CDR3 loop reads CSVEDAIRNTIYF. CDR3 sequence (DNA): TGCAGCGTTGAAGACGCGATCAGAAACACCATATATTTT.